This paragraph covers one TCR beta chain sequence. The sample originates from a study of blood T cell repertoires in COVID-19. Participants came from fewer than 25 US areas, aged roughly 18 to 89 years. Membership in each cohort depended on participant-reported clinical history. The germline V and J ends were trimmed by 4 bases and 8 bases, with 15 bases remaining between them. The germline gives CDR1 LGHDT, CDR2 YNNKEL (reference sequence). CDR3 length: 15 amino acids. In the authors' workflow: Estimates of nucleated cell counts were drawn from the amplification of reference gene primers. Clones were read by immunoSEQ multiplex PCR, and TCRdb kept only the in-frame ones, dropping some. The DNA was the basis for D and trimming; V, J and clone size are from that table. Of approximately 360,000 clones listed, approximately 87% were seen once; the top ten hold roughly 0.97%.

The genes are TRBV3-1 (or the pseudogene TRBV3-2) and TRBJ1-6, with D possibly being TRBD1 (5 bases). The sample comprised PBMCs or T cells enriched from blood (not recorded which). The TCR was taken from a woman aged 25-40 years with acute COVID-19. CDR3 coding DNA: TGTGCCAGCAGCCCCCGGTACGGGGGGGATTCACCCCTCCACTTT. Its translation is CASSPRYGGDSPLHF.